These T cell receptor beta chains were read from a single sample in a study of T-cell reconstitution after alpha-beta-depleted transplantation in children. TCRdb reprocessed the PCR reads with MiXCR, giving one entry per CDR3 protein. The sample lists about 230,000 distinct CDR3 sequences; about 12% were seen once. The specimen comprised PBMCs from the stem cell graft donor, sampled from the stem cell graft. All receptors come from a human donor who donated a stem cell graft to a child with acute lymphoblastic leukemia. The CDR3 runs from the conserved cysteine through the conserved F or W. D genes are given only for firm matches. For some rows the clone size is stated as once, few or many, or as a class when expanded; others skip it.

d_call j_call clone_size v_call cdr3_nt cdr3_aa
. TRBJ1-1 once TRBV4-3 TGCGCCAGCAGCCAAGATTCCAGGGTCACTGAAGCTTTCTTT CASSQDSRVTEAFF
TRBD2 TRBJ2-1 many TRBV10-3 TGTGCCATCAGTGAGTCGATCAGCGGGAGTCTGAGTAATGAGCAGTTCTTC CAISESISGSLSNEQFF
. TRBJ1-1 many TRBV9 TGTGCCAGCAGCGTAGGACCAGCAAGACAGAACACTGAAGCTTTCTTT CASSVGPARQNTEAFF
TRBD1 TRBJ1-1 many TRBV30 TGTGCCTGGGGGACAGGGGGGGGATACACTGAAGCTTTCTTT CAWGTGGGYTEAFF
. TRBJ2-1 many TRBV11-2 TGTGCCAGCAGCTTAGGATCAACTAATGAGCAGTTCTTC CASSLGSTNEQFF
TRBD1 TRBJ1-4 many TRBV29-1 TGCAGCGTTGAAATTCCGACAGGGCCAACTAATGAAAAACTGTTTTTT CSVEIPTGPTNEKLFF
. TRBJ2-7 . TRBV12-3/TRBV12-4 TGTGCCAGCAGGTCCACAGGCTGGGGCGACGAGCAGTACTTC CASRSTGWGDEQYF
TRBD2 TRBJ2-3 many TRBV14 TGTGCCAGCAGCAAAGTAAAAGGCGGGAGTTGGACAGATACGCAGTATTTT CASSKVKGGSWTDTQYF
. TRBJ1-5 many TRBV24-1 TGTGCCACCAGTCCCTCGGGGGGGCGCGGCAATCAGCCCCAGCATTTT CATSPSGGRGNQPQHF
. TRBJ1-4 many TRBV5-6 TGTGCCAGCAGCTTCATGGCTAATGAAAAACTGTTTTTT CASSFMANEKLFF
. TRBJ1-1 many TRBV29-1 TGCAGCCCACGGGTCCTCACTGAAGCTTTCTTT CSPRVLTEAFF
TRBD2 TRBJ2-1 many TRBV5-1 TGCGCCAGCAGCACCTCATATAGCGGGCCCGGTTCCAATGAGCAGTTCTTC CASSTSYSGPGSNEQFF
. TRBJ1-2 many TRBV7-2 TGTGCCAGCAGCTTATCGGCGGAGTATGGCTACACCTTC CASSLSAEYGYTF
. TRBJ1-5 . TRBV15 TGTGCCACCAGCAGAGATTTGGAACAGGGAGGGGAGCCCCAGCATTTT CATSRDLEQGGEPQHF